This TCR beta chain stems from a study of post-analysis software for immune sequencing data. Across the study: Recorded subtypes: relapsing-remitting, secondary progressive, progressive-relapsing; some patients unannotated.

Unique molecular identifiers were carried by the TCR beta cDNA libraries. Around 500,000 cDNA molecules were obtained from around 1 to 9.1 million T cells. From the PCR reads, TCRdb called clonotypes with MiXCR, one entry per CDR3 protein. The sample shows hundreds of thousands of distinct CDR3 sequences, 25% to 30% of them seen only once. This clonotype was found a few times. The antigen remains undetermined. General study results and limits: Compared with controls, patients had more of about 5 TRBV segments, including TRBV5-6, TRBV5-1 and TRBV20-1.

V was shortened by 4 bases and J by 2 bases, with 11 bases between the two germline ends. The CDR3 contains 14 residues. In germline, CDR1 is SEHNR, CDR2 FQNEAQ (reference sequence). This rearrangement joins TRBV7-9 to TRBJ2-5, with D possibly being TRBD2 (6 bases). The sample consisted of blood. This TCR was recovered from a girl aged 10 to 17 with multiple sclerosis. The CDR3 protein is CASSSWDFQETQYF. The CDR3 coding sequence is TGTGCCAGCAGCTCCTGGGACTTTCAAGAGACCCAGTACTTC.